A selection of T cell receptor beta chains follows, all from one sample in a study of preoperative IRX-2 immunotherapy in early breast cancer. Generated by immunoSEQ multiplex PCR, the TCRdb table keeps only in-frame clones and is missing some. The sample has roughly 43,000 clones; about 95% are singletons. The source material was tumor tissue, sampled after IRX-2 immunotherapy. The receptors come from a human donor with breast cancer. Each CDR3 is given with its conserved first and last residue. D genes are given only for firm matches. Clone size is stated in some rows and not others, as once, few, many or a class when expanded.

>TRBV10-3|TRBJ1-5|.|.
CAISETEQSSSNQPQHF
TGTGCCATCAGTGAGACCGAACAGTCGTCTAGCAATCAGCCCCAGCATTTT
>TRBV4-1|TRBJ2-2|TRBD2|.
CASSQGGGVNTGELFF
TGCGCCAGCAGCCAAGGCGGGGGAGTAAACACCGGGGAGCTGTTTTTT
>TRBV19|TRBJ2-7|TRBD1|.
CASHSRDRGYEQYF
TGTGCCAGTCACTCTCGGGACAGGGGATACGAGCAGTACTTC
>TRBV7-3|TRBJ2-3|TRBD2|.
CASSRGLAGGLGTDTQYF
TGTGCCAGCAGCCGCGGACTAGCGGGGGGGCTGGGCACAGATACGCAGTATTTT
>TRBV6-6|TRBJ2-7|.|.
CASSYRGYEQYF
TGTGCCAGCAGTTACAGGGGCTACGAGCAGTACTTC
>TRBV5-1|TRBJ1-1|.|.
CASSSGSGMNTEAFF
TGCGCCAGCAGCTCAGGGAGTGGGATGAACACTGAAGCTTTCTTT
>TRBV6-5|TRBJ2-5|TRBD1|.
CASSDRGQETQYF
TGTGCCAGCAGTGACAGGGGTCAAGAGACCCAGTACTTC
>TRBV5-1|TRBJ1-1|.|.
CASSQNTENTEAFF
TGCGCCAGCAGCCAGAATACAGAGAACACTGAAGCTTTCTTT
>TRBV29-1|TRBJ1-3|.|.
CSSRAGNTIYF
TGCAGCTCCAGGGCTGGAAACACCATATATTTT
>TRBV28|TRBJ2-7|TRBD2|.
CASSGRLAGSYEQYF
TGTGCCAGCAGCGGTAGACTAGCGGGATCCTACGAGCAGTACTTC
>TRBV9|TRBJ2-3|.|.
CASSPLDSFGYSSTDTQYF
TGTGCCAGCAGCCCCTTGGACAGTTTTGGGTATTCGAGCACAGATACGCAGTATTTT
>TRBV6-6|TRBJ2-7|.|once
CASSQGRREQYF
TGTGCCAGCAGTCAGGGGAGGAGGGAGCAGTACTTC
>TRBV28|TRBJ2-6|.|.
CASSTGPPAANVLTF
TGTGCCAGCAGTACTGGGCCCCCAGCGGCCAACGTCCTGACTTTC
>TRBV5-6|TRBJ2-7|.|.
CASSFGQGGTYEQYF
TGTGCCAGCAGCTTTGGGCAGGGGGGAACCTACGAGCAGTACTTC
>TRBV9|TRBJ1-1|TRBD1|.
CASSVASGTGGTEAFF
TGTGCCAGCAGCGTAGCTTCCGGGACAGGGGGCACTGAAGCTTTCTTT
>TRBV9|TRBJ2-1|.|.
CASSPSTVVLYNEQFF
TGTGCCAGCAGCCCTAGCACCGTTGTCCTCTACAATGAGCAGTTCTTC
>TRBV27|TRBJ2-3|.|.
CASSPRPTTDTQYF
TGTGCCAGCAGCCCTCGTCCGACCACAGATACGCAGTATTTT
>TRBV6-5|TRBJ2-1|.|.
CASSYSRSNEQFF
TGTGCCAGCAGTTACTCGAGGAGCAATGAGCAGTTCTTC
>TRBV5-6|TRBJ2-7|.|.
CASSFGSAHEQYF
TGTGCCAGCAGCTTTGGCTCCGCCCACGAGCAGTACTTC
>TRBV5-8|TRBJ2-2|.|once
CASSSTGELFF
TGTGCCAGCAGCAGCACCGGGGAGCTGTTTTTT
>TRBV7-9|TRBJ1-2|.|.
CASSLETDFYGYTF
TGTGCCAGCAGCTTAGAGACAGACTTCTATGGCTACACCTTC
>TRBV9|TRBJ2-1|TRBD2|.
CASSVGSLPSGRESYNEQFF
TGTGCCAGCAGCGTAGGGTCCCTCCCTAGCGGGAGGGAATCCTACAATGAGCAGTTCTTC
>TRBV4-2|TRBJ2-5|.|.
CASSQDFSTPMGETQYF
TGTGCCAGCAGCCAAGATTTCTCGACTCCTATGGGAGAGACCCAGTACTTC
>TRBV21-1|TRBJ2-5|.|.
CASSKGGGTGRETQYF
TGTGCCAGCAGCAAAGGGGGCGGGACAGGGCGAGAGACCCAGTACTTC
>TRBV4-1|TRBJ1-4|.|.
CASSQAPAVRPGPLFF
TGCGCCAGCAGCCAAGCTCCTGCAGTGCGCCCGGGTCCACTGTTTTTT
>TRBV6-5|TRBJ2-2|TRBD2|.
CASSYDGRYTGELFF
TGTGCCAGCAGTTATGACGGGAGGTACACCGGGGAGCTGTTTTTT
>TRBV18|TRBJ2-7|TRBD1|.
CASSPRTGGTYEQYF
TGTGCCAGCTCACCCCGGACAGGGGGAACCTACGAGCAGTACTTC
>TRBV5-1|TRBJ2-2|TRBD2|.
CASSKGLAIRDTGELFF
TGCGCCAGCAGCAAGGGACTAGCGATTAGGGACACCGGGGAGCTGTTTTTT